The sequence of this T cell receptor (beta chain) was determined in a study of sequential checkpoint blockade in melanoma. The treatment is: randomized to nivolumab then ipilimumab (arm A) or the reverse (arm B). Produced via immunoSEQ multiplex PCR; TCRdb's table is partial and in-frame only. The sample has 13,000 or so clones, less than 70% seen once. Per germline, CDR1 SQVTM and CDR2 ANQGSEA. The CDR3 spans 16 residues. V was trimmed by 3 bases and J by 4 bases, leaving 21 bases between them. The J gene is TRBJ1-2, the V gene TRBV29-1; a possible D gene is TRBD1 (6 bases). The sequencing here drew on CD8+ T cells sorted from blood (inferred from file names), taken from a patient given nivolumab and ipilimumab in sequence. The TCR sequence derives from a human donor with melanoma. The CDR3 reads CSVDRGFQGEAYGYTF. CDR3 in DNA: TGCAGCGTTGATAGGGGGTTTCAGGGTGAAGCCTATGGCTACACCTTC.